The rows below give T cell receptor beta chains drawn from one sample of a study of T cells after yellow fever vaccination. TCRdb used MiXCR to reprocess the 5' RACE reads, holding one entry per CDR3 protein. Of hundreds of thousands of distinct CDR3 sequences listed, roughly 6.1% were seen once; the top ten hold over 14%. Sequences were derived from PBMCs, sampled 5 days after the yellow fever booster vaccination. These TCRs come from a man under 40 who received the YFV17D yellow fever vaccine. The CDR3 runs from the conserved cysteine through the conserved F or W. D genes are given only for firm matches. Not every row has a clone size; where given, it reads once, few, many or a size class.

v_call,clone_size,j_call,d_call,cdr3_nt,cdr3_aa
TRBV28,many,TRBJ2-3,NA,TGTGCCAGCCGGTTTAGGGATACGCAGTATTTT,CASRFRDTQYF
TRBV7-2,few,TRBJ2-1,NA,TGTGCCAGCAGCTTCGACTCCAGGGAGATCAATGAGCAGTTCTTC,CASSFDSREINEQFF
TRBV5-8,many,TRBJ1-2,NA,TGTGCCAGCAGCTCGTGGGGGGCCGGGGGAGGCTATGGCTACACCTTC,CASSSWGAGGGYGYTF
TRBV24-1,few,TRBJ2-3,NA,TGTGCCACCAGTGAGCATGGGGCAGATACGCAGTATTTT,CATSEHGADTQYF
TRBV3-1,many,TRBJ2-2,NA,TGTGCCAGCAGCCAACCCTTCCAACTTAACACCGGGGAGCTGTTTTTT,CASSQPFQLNTGELFF
TRBV7-2,few,TRBJ2-1,TRBD2,TGTGCCAGCAGCTTAGGGCTAGCGGCGTCCTACAATGAGCAGTTCTTC,CASSLGLAASYNEQFF
TRBV3-1,few,TRBJ2-7,NA,TGTGCCAGCAGCCAAGGGCCCCCCGGGAGCTCCTACGAGCAGTACTTC,CASSQGPPGSSYEQYF
TRBV28,NA,TRBJ2-5,NA,TGTGCCAGCAGTTTATCCCTGGGGCTCCAAGAGACCCAGTACTTC,CASSLSLGLQETQYF
TRBV4-3,many,TRBJ1-5,NA,TGCGCCAGCAGCCAAGAGAGCTTCGGAGGACCCCAGCATTTT,CASSQESFGGPQHF
TRBV11-2,many,TRBJ2-1,NA,TGTGCCAGCAGCGCGAAGACCGGGAGCGATTACGTTGAGCAGTTCTTC,CASSAKTGSDYVEQFF
TRBV5-5,many,TRBJ2-2,NA,TGTGCCAGCAGCTTTTCCCAGCGGACCGGGGAGCTGTTTTTT,CASSFSQRTGELFF
TRBV3-1,NA,TRBJ1-1,TRBD1,TGTGCCAGCAGCCATTCGGGACAGGGACACACTGAAGCTTTCTTT,CASSHSGQGHTEAFF
TRBV20-1,NA,TRBJ2-7,TRBD2,TGCAGCCCCGGGGCTAGCGGCTACGAGCAGTACTTC,CSPGASGYEQYF
TRBV28,many,TRBJ2-2,TRBD1,TGTGCCAGCAGGACGCCGGGACAGGGGGCCGGGGAGCTGTTTTTT,CASRTPGQGAGELFF
TRBV28,few,TRBJ2-4,NA,TGTGCCAGCAGTTTGCCCCATGGGGGAAACATTCAGTACTTC,CASSLPHGGNIQYF
TRBV12-3/TRBV12-4,NA,TRBJ2-3,TRBD1,TGTGCCAGCAGTCGGGGGACAGGGTCGGATACGCAGTATTTT,CASSRGTGSDTQYF
TRBV6-2/TRBV6-3,few,TRBJ2-3,TRBD2,TGTGCCAGCACCTCAATAGCGGGAGGAGCGGATACGCAGTATTTT,CASTSIAGGADTQYF
TRBV11-2,NA,TRBJ2-6,NA,TGTGCCAGCAGCTTACCCGGGCGGGGGCGCGGGGCCAACGTCCTGACTTTC,CASSLPGRGRGANVLTF
TRBV19,NA,TRBJ1-6,NA,TGTGCCAGTAGAAGGGAGGGCGATTCACCCCTCCACTTT,CASRREGDSPLHF
TRBV12-3/TRBV12-4,NA,TRBJ2-1,NA,TGTGCCAGCAGCAAACAGTACCGGCCGGGGTTCTTC,CASSKQYRPGFF
TRBV27,NA,TRBJ2-5,NA,TGTGCCAGCAGCCCCCGGCGGGGATGGTTTCAAGAGACCCAGTACTTC,CASSPRRGWFQETQYF
TRBV6-2/TRBV6-3,few,TRBJ2-1,NA,TGTGCCAGCAGTTACCTCCCCCGGGGCGAGCGGCAGTTCTTC,CASSYLPRGERQFF
TRBV12-3/TRBV12-4,NA,TRBJ2-7,TRBD1,TGTGCCAGCAGTGACCCGGACAGGGGGGGGTACGAGCAGTACTTC,CASSDPDRGGYEQYF
TRBV28,many,TRBJ2-2,NA,TGTGCCAGCAGCCGGTACACAAACACCGGGGAGCTGTTTTTT,CASSRYTNTGELFF
TRBV5-1,NA,TRBJ2-7,NA,TGCGCCAGCAGCTCAGGACTCAGCCCCTCCTACGAGCAGTACTTC,CASSSGLSPSYEQYF
TRBV27,many,TRBJ2-7,TRBD2,TGTGCCAGCAGCCGATTGGCGGGGGGAGGCTACGAGCAGTACTTC,CASSRLAGGGYEQYF
TRBV7-8,many,TRBJ2-7,NA,TGTGCCAGCAGCTTCGGTTCCTACGAGCAGTACTTC,CASSFGSYEQYF